A single sample is the source of the 27 T cell receptor beta chains below, sequenced in a study of cytomegalovirus exposure and HLA in healthy donors. PCR primers comprised 60 Vbeta and 13 Jbeta primers. Clones were read by immunoSEQ multiplex PCR, and TCRdb kept only the in-frame ones, dropping some. The sample records 150,000 or so clones, roughly 79% being singletons. Sample: PBMCs. The receptors stem from a woman aged 40 to 50 in good health and CMV-seropositive.

The chain recombines TRBV15 with TRBJ2-5; a possible D gene is TRBD2 (5 bases). V lost 1 base and J lost 5, with 11 bases in between. The CDR3 runs 14 residues. Germline values: CDR1 LNHNV, CDR2 YYDKDF (reference sequence). In nucleotides, the CDR3 is TGTGCCACCAGCAGAGTTTTGGAGGAGGAGACCCAGTACTTC. This codes for CATSRVLEEETQYF. Supplemented by reference TRBV15 and TRBJ2-5, the full variable domain reads DAMVIQNPRYQVTQFGKPVTLSCSQTLNHNVMYWYQQKSSQAPKLLFHYYDKDFNNEADTPDNFQSRRPNTSFCFLDIRSPGLGDTAMYLCATSRVLEEETQYFGPGTRLLVL.

The rearrangement links TRBV2 to TRBJ1-5, with no clear D. Germline V gene sequence: CDR1 SNHLY, CDR2 FYNNEI. V lost 1 base and J 4 bases, leaving 5 bases between the germline ends. The CDR3 sequence is 13 residues long. In DNA form, the CDR3 reads TGTGCCAGCAGTGAAGAGAGGAATCAGCCCCAGCATTTT. As protein: CASSEERNQPQHF.

V is TRBV27 and J is TRBJ2-1; 13 bases agree with TRBD2. This CDR3 spans 16 amino acids. After removal of 4 bases from V and 7 bases from J, the junction contained 7 bases not matched to a gene. Germline loops: CDR1 MNHEY, CDR2 SMNVEV (reference sequence). The CDR3 spells CASSSPSGLAGNEQFF. The CDR3 DNA follows: TGTGCCAGCAGTTCACCCTCGGGACTAGCGGGGAATGAGCAGTTCTTC.

The V call is TRBV27, the J call TRBJ1-6, with D possibly being TRBD1 (6 bases). This CDR3 is 12 amino acids long. Germline assignment: CDR1 MNHEY and CDR2 SMNVEV (reference sequence). Trimming pared 6 bases from V and 9 bases from J, leaving 9 bases between. The CDR3 bases are TGTGCCAGCAGACAGGGAGTTTCACCCCTCCACTTT. Its protein product is CASRQGVSPLHF.

CDR3 protein: CAWVRIPGQGGNQPQHF. CDR3 nucleotides: TGTGCCTGGGTCCGAATTCCGGGACAGGGTGGCAATCAGCCCCAGCATTTT. This chain uses TRBV30 with TRBJ1-5, with 9 bases aligning to TRBD1. V gave up 5 bases and J gave up 2 bases; unmatched junction bases: 13. Germline CDR1 is GTSNPN and CDR2 is SVGIG (reference sequence). The CDR3 contains 17 residues.

V is TRBV7-9 and J is TRBJ1-1; the D gene is possibly TRBD1 (6 bases). Germline CDR1 reads SEHNR; CDR2 reads FQNEAQ (reference sequence). Trimming stripped 5 bases from V and 5 bases from J, with 15 bases between. The CDR3 extends over 14 amino acids. CDR3 sequence reads: CASSIQQGRTEAFF. The CDR3 coding sequence is TGTGCCAGCAGCATACAACAGGGACGGACTGAAGCTTTCTTT.

This sequence joins TRBV5-6 and TRBJ2-5, with a weak D call TRBD2 (6 bases). With the DNA end fitting TRBJ2-7 better, the J assignment may be wrong. CDR3 length equals 14 residues. The V gene's germline CDR1 is SGHDT and CDR2 YYEEEE. CDR3 amino acids: CASSLGGSSYEQYF. In DNA form, the CDR3 reads TGTGCCAGCAGCTTAGGAGGGAGCTCCTACGAGCAGTACTTC.

The rearrangement uses TRBV28 and TRBJ2-7, with D tentatively TRBD2 (6 bases). Germline values: CDR1 MDHEN, CDR2 SYDVKM. CDR3 length equals 12 residues. Trimming pared 6 bases from V and 2 bases from J, leaving 8 bases between. CDR3 coding DNA: TGTGCCAGCAGGGGACTGGCCTACGAGCAGTACTTC. Translating gives CASRGLAYEQYF.

The chain couples TRBV4-1 to TRBJ2-3; TRBD2 aligns across 7 bases. The germline CDR1 and CDR2 sequences are MGHRA and YSYEKL. V was pared by 1 base and J by 6 bases, with 7 bases of the junction left unmatched. The length of the CDR3 is 15 residues. The CDR3 region has the DNA TGCGCCAGCAGCCAAGTGACTAGCAACCTCGATACGCAGTATTTT. Translated: CASSQVTSNLDTQYF.

This chain joins TRBV28 and TRBJ2-3, with 9 nucleotides matching TRBD1. The J segment lost 5 bases and the V segment lost 7 bases, leaving 10 bases of the junction unmatched. The CDR3 spans 15 residues. Germline values: CDR1 MDHEN, CDR2 SYDVKM. The chain's CDR3 is CASTPFDRGEDTQYF. For the CDR3, the DNA is TGTGCCAGCACCCCTTTTGACAGGGGGGAAGATACGCAGTATTTT.

This clone came up a few times. The V call is TRBV13, the J call TRBJ1-2, with TRBD1 as a possible D gene (6 bases). Germline V CDR1 and CDR2: PRHDT, FYEKMQ (reference sequence). The CDR3 extends over 16 amino acids. V dropped 4 bases and J dropped 3 bases, with 18 bases sitting between them. The CDR3 here is CASSYRVGQLDYGYTF. The CDR3 nucleotides read TGTGCCAGCAGCTACCGAGTCGGACAGTTAGACTATGGCTACACCTTC.

The CDR3 here is CASSNRVDTGELFF. The DNA for the CDR3 is TGTGCCAGCAGTAACCGGGTCGACACCGGGGAGCTGTTTTTT. The chain employs TRBV6-6 and TRBJ2-2, with no clear D. Trimming removed 5 bases from V and 3 bases from J, with 10 bases in between. The CDR3 extends over 14 amino acids. Per the germline V gene, CDR1 is MNHNY and CDR2 is SVGAGI (reference sequence).

The rearrangement uses TRBV6-6 and TRBJ1-2; 9 bases align to TRBD1. The CDR3 is 14 residues long. Per germline, CDR1 MNHNY and CDR2 SVGAGI (reference sequence). With 6 bases clipped from V and 8 bases from J, the junction kept 10 bases outside the gene matches. This chain's CDR3 is CASRVGQGIYGYTF. For the CDR3, the DNA is TGTGCCAGCAGGGTTGGACAGGGGATCTACGGCTACACCTTC.

The chain has TRBV2 and TRBJ1-1, with TRBD1 matching over 10 bases. Germline V gene lookup returns CDR1 SNHLY and CDR2 FYNNEI. J was trimmed by 5 bases and V by 9 bases; bases with no gene match: 15. The length of the CDR3 is 16 residues. CDR3 loop: CASIPGTGVGRTEAFF. For the CDR3, the DNA is TGTGCCAGTATTCCCGGGACAGGGGTCGGAAGAACTGAAGCTTTCTTT.

The V call is TRBV5-1, the J call TRBJ2-7, with TRBD1 matching 9 bases. The CDR3 is 15 residues long. Trimming at V came to 0 bases and at J to 3 bases, leaving 4 bases not matched to a gene. Germline V CDR1 and CDR2: SGHRS, YFSETQ. The CDR3 loop is CASSLGDRDHYEQYF. DNA for the CDR3: TGCGCCAGCAGCTTGGGGGACAGGGACCACTACGAGCAGTACTTC. Using reference TRBV5-1 and TRBJ2-7 for the parts outside the CDR3, the full variable domain is KAGVTQTPRYLIKTRGQQVTLSCSPISGHRSVSWYQQTPGQGLQFLFEYFSETQRNKGNFPGRFSGRQFSNSRSEMNVSTLELGDSALYLCASSLGDRDHYEQYFGPGTRLTVT.

The chain combines TRBV5-1 with TRBJ1-4; D may be TRBD1 (6 bases). The CDR3 is 15 amino acids. Germline assignment: CDR1 SGHRS and CDR2 YFSETQ. V lost 0 bases, J lost 5 bases, and 11 bases lay in between. The CDR3 protein is CASSLEAGENEKLFF. CDR3 bases: TGCGCCAGCAGCTTGGAGGCAGGGGAGAATGAAAAACTGTTTTTT. Based on the CDR3 plus reference TRBV5-1 and TRBJ1-4, the full variable domain is KAGVTQTPRYLIKTRGQQVTLSCSPISGHRSVSWYQQTPGQGLQFLFEYFSETQRNKGNFPGRFSGRQFSNSRSEMNVSTLELGDSALYLCASSLEAGENEKLFFGSGTQLSVL.

The sample holds a few counts of this clone. The CDR3 loop reads CASSPRHLIAGYTF. The CDR3 bases are TGTGCCAGCAGCCCAAGACATCTGATCGCGGGCTACACCTTC. J is TRBJ1-2 and V is TRBV5-4; D ambiguous. Trimming cost V 4 bases and J 8 bases, with 18 bases left between them. This CDR3 contains 14 residues. The germline V gene has CDR1 SGHNT and CDR2 YYREEE (reference sequence).

J is TRBJ2-7 and V is TRBV6-1; D is possibly TRBD1 (5 bases). V was shortened by 6 bases and J by 2 bases, with 8 bases between the two germline ends. Germline lookup yields CDR1 MNHNS and CDR2 SASEGT. The CDR3 contains 12 residues. CDR3 region: CASRDSAYEQYF. CDR3 bases: TGTGCCAGCAGAGACAGCGCCTACGAGCAGTACTTC.

The CDR3 coding sequence is TGTGCCAGCAGTACGGGAGGGGCGGCTACCTACGAGCAGTACTTC. Residues: CASSTGGAATYEQYF. V is TRBV6-5 and J is TRBJ2-7; TRBD2 matches 8 bases. J lost 2 bases, V lost 5 bases, and 8 bases had no gene match. The CDR3 spans 15 residues. From germline, CDR1 is MNHEY and CDR2 SVGAGI.

This clone was recorded only once. The J gene is TRBJ2-7, the V gene TRBV6-1; 10 positions agree with TRBD1. The trim removed 6 bases at V and 2 bases at J, leaving 4 bases unmatched. Germline V gene lookup returns CDR1 MNHNS and CDR2 SASEGT. The CDR3 consists of 14 residues. For the CDR3, the DNA is TGTGCCAGCAGGGGGACAGGGGTTGCCTACGAGCAGTACTTC. Its translation is CASRGTGVAYEQYF.

The chain recombines TRBV5-4 with TRBJ2-3; 12 bases are shared with TRBD2. Germline CDR1 is SGHNT and CDR2 is YYREEE (reference sequence). Losses at the gene ends were 0 bases for V and 2 bases for J; bases not matched to a gene: 4. This CDR3 is built from 17 residues. The CDR3 is CASSLDPSGGATDTQYF. The CDR3 DNA reads as TGTGCCAGCAGCTTGGATCCTAGCGGGGGGGCCACAGATACGCAGTATTTT.

In its sample, this clone was seen a few times. The genes are TRBV6-5 and TRBJ2-1; a weak D match, TRBD2 (7 bases). CDR1 MNHEY and CDR2 SVGAGI come from the germline V gene. Between the trimmed V and J ends, which lost 0 bases and 1 base, there was a span of 10 bases. The CDR3 spans 16 residues. CDR3 amino acids: CASSYSGGQSYNEQFF. CDR3 nucleotide sequence: TGTGCCAGCAGTTACTCGGGGGGGCAGTCCTACAATGAGCAGTTCTTC.

This sequence joins TRBV11-3 and TRBJ2-3; 12 positions match TRBD2. The CDR3 runs to 16 residues. The V segment lost 5 bases and the J segment 4 bases; nucleotides outside the gene matches: 7. Germline assignment: CDR1 SGHNT and CDR2 YENEEA. The CDR3 sequence: CASSIRTSGVADTQYF. The CDR3 DNA sequence: TGTGCCAGCAGCATCCGGACTAGCGGGGTCGCAGATACGCAGTATTTT.

The chain employs TRBV5-6 and TRBJ1-2; 10 nucleotides line up with TRBD1. V gave up 4 bases and J gave up 4 bases; unmatched junction bases: 7. Germline CDR1 is SGHDT and CDR2 is YYEEEE. CDR3 length equals 15 residues. The CDR3 sequence: CASSRQGALSYGYTF. The CDR3 coding sequence is TGTGCCAGCAGCAGACAGGGGGCCCTGTCCTATGGCTACACCTTC.

Worth noting for this clone: Within the sample, other DNA sequences also encode this same CDR3. This chain uses TRBV11-2 with TRBJ2-7; D gene unclear. Germline V gene lookup returns CDR1 SGHAT and CDR2 FQNNGV. V lost 1 base to trimming and J lost 0 bases, with 10 bases between them. CDR3 size: 15 residues. The CDR3 reads CASSLVATRSYEQYF. The CDR3 DNA sequence: TGTGCCAGCAGCTTAGTTGCTACCCGCTCCTACGAGCAGTACTTC.

The genes are TRBV9 and TRBJ2-1, with TRBD2 identical over 8 bases. V dropped 0 bases and J dropped 8; count of bases not matched to a gene: 7. Germline CDR1 is SGDLS and CDR2 is YYNGEE. The CDR3 extends over 15 amino acids. The CDR3 is CASSVAGGQIDEQFF. The CDR3 region has the DNA TGTGCCAGCAGCGTAGCGGGGGGGCAGATCGATGAGCAGTTCTTC.

CDR3 loop: CASSPYLPSNTGELFF. The DNA of the CDR3 is TGTGCCAGCTCCCCTTATCTACCTTCGAACACCGGGGAGCTGTTTTTT. V gene TRBV18 combines with J gene TRBJ2-2; D is unresolved. Trimming left V 6 bases short and J 0 bases short, with 14 bases between. Germline CDR1 is KGHSH and CDR2 is LQKENI. CDR3 size: 16 residues.